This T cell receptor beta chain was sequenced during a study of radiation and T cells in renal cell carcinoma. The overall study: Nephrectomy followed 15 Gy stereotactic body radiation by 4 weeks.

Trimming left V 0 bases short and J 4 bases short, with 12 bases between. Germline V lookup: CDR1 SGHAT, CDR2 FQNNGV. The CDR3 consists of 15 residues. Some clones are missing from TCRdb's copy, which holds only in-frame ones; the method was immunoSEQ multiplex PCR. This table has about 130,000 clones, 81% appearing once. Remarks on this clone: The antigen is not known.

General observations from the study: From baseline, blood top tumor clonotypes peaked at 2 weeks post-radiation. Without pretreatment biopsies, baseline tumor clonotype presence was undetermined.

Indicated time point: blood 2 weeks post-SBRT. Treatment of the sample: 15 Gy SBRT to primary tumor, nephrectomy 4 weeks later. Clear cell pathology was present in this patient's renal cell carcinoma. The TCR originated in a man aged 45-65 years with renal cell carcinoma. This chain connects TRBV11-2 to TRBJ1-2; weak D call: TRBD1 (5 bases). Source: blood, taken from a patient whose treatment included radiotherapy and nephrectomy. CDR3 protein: CASSLDHPGTYGYTF. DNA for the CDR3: TGTGCCAGCAGCTTAGATCATCCCGGGACCTATGGCTACACCTTC.